This T cell receptor (beta chain) was captured by sequencing in a study of vaccination effects on CD4 cells after COVID-19. CDR3 length: 13 amino acids. V was trimmed by 6 bases and J by 1 base, leaving 10 bases between them. Germline V lookup: CDR1 MNHEY, CDR2 SVGAGI. Study-level results: After vaccination of healthy people, only 1 of 255 vaccine-induced clones cross-reacted with common cold coronaviruses. There was marked clonal contraction among infection- and vaccine-induced clones late after vaccination.

With respect to this clone: Its target is not known.

Peptide-pool stimulation followed by sequencing identified expanded antigen-specific CD4+ clonotypes in the ViraFEST assay. The culture ran for approximately 10 days before CD4+ T cells were isolated. Nucleocapsid antibodies stayed negative before and after vaccination, showing no earlier SARS-CoV-2 infection. Cultures had half their medium replaced with IL-2 medium on days 3 and 7. The protocol was immunoSEQ multiplex PCR, while the TCRdb copy is restricted to in-frame clones and leaves out a portion. The sample shows 50,000 or so clones, more than 70% of them seen only once. The V and J genes are TRBV6-5 and TRBJ2-7; D tentatively reads TRBD1 or TRBD2 (5 bases each). The TCR was taken from a human donor who received a COVID-19 vaccine. The material sequenced was CD4+ T cells from PBMCs cultured with HCoV-OC43 spike peptides, taken before COVID-19 vaccination. Indicated subset: HCoV-OC43 spike overlapping peptide pool stimulation. The CDR3 DNA is TGTGCCAGCAGAGGTGGGGGATCCTACGAGCAGTACGTC. Translation gives CASRGGGSYEQYV.